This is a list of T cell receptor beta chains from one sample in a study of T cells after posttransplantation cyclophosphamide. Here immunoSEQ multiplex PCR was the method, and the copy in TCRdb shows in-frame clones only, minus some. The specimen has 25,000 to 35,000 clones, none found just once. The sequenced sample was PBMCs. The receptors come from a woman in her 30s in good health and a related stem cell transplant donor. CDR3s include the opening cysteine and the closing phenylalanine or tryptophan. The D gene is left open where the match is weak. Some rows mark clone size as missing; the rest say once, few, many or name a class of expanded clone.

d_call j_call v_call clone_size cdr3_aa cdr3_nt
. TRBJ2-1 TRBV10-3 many CAISEEGYEQFF TGTGCCATCAGTGAAGAGGGGTATGAGCAGTTCTTC
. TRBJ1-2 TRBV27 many CASKGNLNYGYTF TGTGCCAGCAAGGGCAACCTCAACTATGGCTACACCTTC
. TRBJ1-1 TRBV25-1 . CASSRGGPEAFF TGTGCCAGCTCCCGGGGTGGTCCTGAAGCTTTCTTT
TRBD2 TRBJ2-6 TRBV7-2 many CASSLVAGVASGANVLTF TGTGCCAGCAGCTTAGTAGCGGGGGTTGCCTCTGGGGCCAACGTCCTGACTTTC
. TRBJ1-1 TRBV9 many CASRRTEAFF TGTGCCAGCAGGAGGACTGAAGCTTTCTTT
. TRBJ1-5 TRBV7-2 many CASSLGAYGSVHF TGTGCCAGCAGCTTAGGGGCCTACGGATCCGTTCATTTT
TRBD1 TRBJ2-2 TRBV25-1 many CASSGLKGANGELFF TGTGCCAGCAGTGGACTTAAGGGGGCTAACGGGGAGCTGTTTTTT
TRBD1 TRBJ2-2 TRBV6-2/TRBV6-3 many CASGEGQGYTGELFF TGTGCCAGCGGGGAGGGACAGGGATACACCGGGGAGCTGTTTTTT
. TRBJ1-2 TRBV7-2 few CASSLVSQGSYGYTF TGTGCCAGCAGCTTAGTCTCGCAGGGGAGCTATGGCTACACCTTC
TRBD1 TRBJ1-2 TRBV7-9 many CASSLAMGQGSNTF TGTGCCAGCAGCTTAGCGATGGGACAGGGAAGCAACACCTTC
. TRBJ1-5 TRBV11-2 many CASSLSSTAGSWPQHF TGTGCCAGCAGCTTATCCTCCACGGCAGGGTCGTGGCCCCAGCATTTT
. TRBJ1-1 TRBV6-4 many CASSDSRVGAFF TGTGCCAGCAGTGACAGCAGGGTCGGTGCTTTCTTT
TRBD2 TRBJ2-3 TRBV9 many CASSVAVGGVTDTQYF TGTGCCAGCAGCGTAGCTGTGGGGGGGGTGACAGATACGCAGTATTTT
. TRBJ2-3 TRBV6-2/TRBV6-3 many CAMGGRPDTQYF TGTGCCATGGGGGGGCGGCCAGATACGCAGTATTTT
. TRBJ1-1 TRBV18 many CASSPPFRSGQGLMNTEAFF TGTGCCAGCTCACCACCGTTTCGGTCTGGTCAGGGATTAATGAACACTGAAGCTTTCTTT
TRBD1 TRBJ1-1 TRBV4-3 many CASSQGQGGETEAFF TGCGCCAGCAGCCAAGGACAGGGGGGAGAGACTGAAGCTTTCTTT
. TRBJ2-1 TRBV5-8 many CASRQDTFREQFF TGTGCCAGTCGACAGGATACCTTCCGGGAGCAGTTCTTC
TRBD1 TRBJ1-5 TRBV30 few CAWRGQGAGQPQHF TGTGCCTGGAGGGGACAGGGGGCCGGTCAGCCCCAGCATTTT
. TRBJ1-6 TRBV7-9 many CASSTGRPDSPLHF TGTGCCAGCAGCACAGGACGGCCCGATTCACCCCTCCACTTT
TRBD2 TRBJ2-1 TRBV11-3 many CASSSRGSGGADEQFF TGTGCCAGCAGCTCCAGGGGTAGCGGGGGGGCCGATGAGCAGTTCTTC
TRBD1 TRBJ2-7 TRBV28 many CASSRLTGGREQYF TGTGCCAGCAGTCGTCTGACAGGGGGGAGGGAGCAGTACTTC
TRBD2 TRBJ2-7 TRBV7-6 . CASSRGTSGAYEQYF TGTGCCAGCAGCCGGGGGACTAGCGGGGCCTACGAGCAGTACTTC
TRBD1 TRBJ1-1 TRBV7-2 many CASSSRDRGTEAFF TGTGCCAGCAGCTCCCGGGACAGGGGAACTGAAGCTTTCTTT
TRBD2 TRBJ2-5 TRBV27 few CASSSPGLAQETQYF TGTGCCAGCAGTTCCCCGGGACTAGCGCAGGAGACCCAGTACTTC
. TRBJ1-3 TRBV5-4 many CASSLGGGPTISGNTIYF TGTGCCAGCAGCTTGGGGGGGGGACCGACAATCTCTGGAAACACCATATATTTT
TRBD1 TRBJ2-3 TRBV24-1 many CATSERRGLGTDTQYF TGTGCCACCAGTGAGCGAAGGGGGCTAGGCACAGATACGCAGTATTTT
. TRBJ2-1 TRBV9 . CASSPPPDLYNEQFF TGTGCCAGCAGCCCGCCCCCCGACTTATACAATGAGCAGTTCTTC
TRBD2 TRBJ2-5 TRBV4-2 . CASSKGEKQAGETQYF TGTGCCAGCAGCAAGGGCGAGAAACAAGCGGGGGAGACCCAGTACTTC
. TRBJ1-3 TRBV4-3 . CASSQEGGSGNTIYF TGCGCCAGCAGCCAAGAGGGGGGGTCTGGAAACACCATATATTTT
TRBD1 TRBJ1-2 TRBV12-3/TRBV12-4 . CASSLSRGRSYGYTF TGTGCCAGCAGTTTATCCAGGGGGCGCTCGTATGGCTACACCTTC
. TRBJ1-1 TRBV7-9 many CASGTVTEAFF TGTGCCAGCGGCACAGTCACTGAAGCTTTCTTT
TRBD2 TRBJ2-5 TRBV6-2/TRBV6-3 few CASRLAGGRETQYF TGTGCCAGTAGACTAGCGGGGGGGCGGGAGACCCAGTACTTC
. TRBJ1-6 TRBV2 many CASSQGRGNSPLHF TGTGCCAGCAGCCAAGGACGGGGTAATTCACCCCTCCACTTT
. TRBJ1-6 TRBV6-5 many CASSGRVRSPLHF TGTGCCAGCAGTGGCAGGGTCCGTTCACCCCTCCACTTT
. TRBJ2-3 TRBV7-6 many CASSDQEASTDTQYF TGTGCCAGCAGCGACCAGGAGGCTAGCACAGATACGCAGTATTTT
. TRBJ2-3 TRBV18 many CASSRDSLFTDTQYF TGTGCCAGCTCACGGGACTCACTTTTCACAGATACGCAGTATTTT
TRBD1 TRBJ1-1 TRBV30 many CAWGQVEGTEAFF TGTGCCTGGGGACAGGTGGAGGGCACTGAAGCTTTCTTT
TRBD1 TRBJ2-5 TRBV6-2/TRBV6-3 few CASSYPRDRGGETQYF TGTGCCAGCAGTTATCCTCGGGACAGGGGAGGGGAGACCCAGTACTTC
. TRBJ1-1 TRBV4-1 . CASTPGGAGNTEAFF TGCGCCAGCACCCCGGGGGGGGCAGGGAACACTGAAGCTTTCTTT
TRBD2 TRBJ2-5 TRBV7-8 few CASSLAPLAGETQYF TGTGCCAGCAGCTTAGCGCCACTAGCGGGGGAAACCCAGTACTTC
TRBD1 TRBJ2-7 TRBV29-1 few CSVRLGQGMSLVRGEQYF TGCAGCGTTCGGCTAGGACAGGGAATGAGTTTGGTTAGGGGCGAGCAGTACTTC
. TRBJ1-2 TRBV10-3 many CAISESQGANYGYTF TGTGCCATCAGTGAGTCACAAGGGGCTAACTATGGCTACACCTTC
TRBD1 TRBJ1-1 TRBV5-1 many CASSLEGTGTTEAFF TGCGCCAGCAGCTTGGAAGGGACAGGGACCACTGAAGCTTTCTTT
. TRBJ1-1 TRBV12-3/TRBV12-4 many CASSYRKGEEAFF TGTGCCAGCAGTTACCGTAAGGGCGAGGAAGCTTTCTTT
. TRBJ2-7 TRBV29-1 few CSVAPRGSYEQYF TGCAGCGTTGCTCCCAGGGGCTCCTACGAGCAGTACTTC
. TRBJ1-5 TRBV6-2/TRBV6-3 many CASSLLKGVQPQHF TGTGCCAGCAGCCTCCTTAAAGGGGTTCAGCCCCAGCATTTT
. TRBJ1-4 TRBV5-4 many CASSRGSSNEKLFF TGTGCCAGCAGCCGCGGCTCGTCTAATGAAAAACTGTTTTTT
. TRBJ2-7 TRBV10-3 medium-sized CAISDSSYEQYF TGTGCCATCAGTGACAGTTCCTACGAGCAGTACTTC